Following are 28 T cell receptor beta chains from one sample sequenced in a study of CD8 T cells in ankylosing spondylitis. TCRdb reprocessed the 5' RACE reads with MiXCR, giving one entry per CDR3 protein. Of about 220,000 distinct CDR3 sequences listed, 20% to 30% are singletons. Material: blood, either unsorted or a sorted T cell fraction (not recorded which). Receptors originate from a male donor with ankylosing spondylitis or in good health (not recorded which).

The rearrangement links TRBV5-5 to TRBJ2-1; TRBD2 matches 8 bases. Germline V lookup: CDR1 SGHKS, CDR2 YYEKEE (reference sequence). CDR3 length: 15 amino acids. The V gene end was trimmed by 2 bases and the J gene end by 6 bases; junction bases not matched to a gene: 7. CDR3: CASSFLVTSANEQFF. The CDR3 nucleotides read TGTGCCAGCAGCTTCTTGGTGACTAGCGCCAATGAGCAGTTCTTC.

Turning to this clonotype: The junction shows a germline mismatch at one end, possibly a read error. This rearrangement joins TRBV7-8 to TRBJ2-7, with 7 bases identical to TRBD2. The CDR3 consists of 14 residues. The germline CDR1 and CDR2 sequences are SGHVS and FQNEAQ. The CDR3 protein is CASTLKLGGGPLLF. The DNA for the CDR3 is TGTGCCAGCACCCTGAAACTGGGGGGAGGGCCACTTCTCTTC.

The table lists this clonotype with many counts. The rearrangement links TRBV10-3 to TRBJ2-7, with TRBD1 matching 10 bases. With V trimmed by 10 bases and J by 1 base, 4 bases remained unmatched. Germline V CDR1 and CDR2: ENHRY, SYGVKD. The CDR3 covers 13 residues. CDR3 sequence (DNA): TGTGCCACGGGGACAGGGGTTTCCTACGAGCAGTACTTC. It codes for CATGTGVSYEQYF.

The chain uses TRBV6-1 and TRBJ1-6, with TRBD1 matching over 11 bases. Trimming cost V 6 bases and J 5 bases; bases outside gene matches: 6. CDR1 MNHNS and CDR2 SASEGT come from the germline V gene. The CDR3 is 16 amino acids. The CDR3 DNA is TGTGCCAGCAGGCCAGGGGACAGGGGGAATAATTCACCCCTCCACTTT. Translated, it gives CASRPGDRGNNSPLHF.

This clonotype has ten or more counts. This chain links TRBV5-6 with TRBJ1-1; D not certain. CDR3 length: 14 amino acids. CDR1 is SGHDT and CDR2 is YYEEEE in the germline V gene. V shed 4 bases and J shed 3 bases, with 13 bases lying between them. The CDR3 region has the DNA TGTGCCAGCAGCCAACTCGAAAGACACACTGAAGCTTTCTTT. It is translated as CASSQLERHTEAFF.

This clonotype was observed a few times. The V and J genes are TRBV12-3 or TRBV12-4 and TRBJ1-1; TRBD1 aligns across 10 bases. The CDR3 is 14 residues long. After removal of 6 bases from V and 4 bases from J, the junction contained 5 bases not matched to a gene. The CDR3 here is CASRTGGAGTEAFF. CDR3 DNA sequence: TGTGCCAGCAGGACAGGGGGCGCGGGCACTGAAGCTTTCTTT.

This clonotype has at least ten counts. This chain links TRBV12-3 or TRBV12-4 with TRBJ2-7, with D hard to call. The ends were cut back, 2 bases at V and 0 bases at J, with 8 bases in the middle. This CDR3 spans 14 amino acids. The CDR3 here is CASSLSSLSYEQYF. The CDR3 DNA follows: TGTGCCAGCAGTTTATCGTCCCTCTCCTACGAGCAGTACTTC.

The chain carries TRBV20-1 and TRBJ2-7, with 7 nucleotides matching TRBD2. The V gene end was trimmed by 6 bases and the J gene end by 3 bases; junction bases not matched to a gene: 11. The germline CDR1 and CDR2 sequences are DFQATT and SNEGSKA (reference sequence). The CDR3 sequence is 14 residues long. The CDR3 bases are TGCAGTGCCATAACCTCCGGGAGGATCTACGAGCAGTACTTC. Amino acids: CSAITSGRIYEQYF.

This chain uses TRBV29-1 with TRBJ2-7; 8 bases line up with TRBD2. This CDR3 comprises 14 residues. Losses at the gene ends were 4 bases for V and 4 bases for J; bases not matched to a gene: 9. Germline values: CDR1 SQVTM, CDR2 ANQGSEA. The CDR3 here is CSVAPSGGLYEQYF. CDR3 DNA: TGCAGCGTTGCCCCCTCGGGAGGGTTGTACGAGCAGTACTTC.

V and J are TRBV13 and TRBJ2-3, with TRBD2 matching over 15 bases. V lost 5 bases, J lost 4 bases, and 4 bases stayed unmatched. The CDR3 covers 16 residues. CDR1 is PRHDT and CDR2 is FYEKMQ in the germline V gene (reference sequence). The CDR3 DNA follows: TGTGCCAGCAGCCCACGGACTAGCGGGGGGGCAGATACGCAGTATTTT. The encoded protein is CASSPRTSGGADTQYF.

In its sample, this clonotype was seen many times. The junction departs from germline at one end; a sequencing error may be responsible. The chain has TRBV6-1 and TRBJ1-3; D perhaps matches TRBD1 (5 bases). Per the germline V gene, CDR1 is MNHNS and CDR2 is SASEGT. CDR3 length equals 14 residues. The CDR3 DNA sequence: TGTGCCAGCAGTCCGGGACGACCTGGGAACACCATATATTTT. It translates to CASSPGRPGNTIYF.

The CDR3 is CASMREGTAKNIQYF. The CDR3 DNA sequence: TGTGCCAGCATGAGGGAGGGTACAGCCAAAAACATTCAGTACTTC. This chain uses TRBV6-1 with TRBJ2-4; TRBD2 agrees at 7 bases. The CDR3 spans 15 residues. Germline V gives CDR1 MNHNS, CDR2 SASEGT. V lost 7 bases to trimming and J lost 0 bases; unmatched junction nucleotides: 6.

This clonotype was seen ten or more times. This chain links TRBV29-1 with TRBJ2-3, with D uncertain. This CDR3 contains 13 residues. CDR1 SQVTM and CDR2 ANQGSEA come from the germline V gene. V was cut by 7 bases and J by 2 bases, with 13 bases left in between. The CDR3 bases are TGCAGCGCCCCGGCCTCCGCCACAGATACGCAGTATTTT. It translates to CSAPASATDTQYF.

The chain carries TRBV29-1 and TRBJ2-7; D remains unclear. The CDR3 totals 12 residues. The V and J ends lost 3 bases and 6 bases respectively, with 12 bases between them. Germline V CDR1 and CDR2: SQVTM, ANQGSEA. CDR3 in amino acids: CSVERSGSEQYF. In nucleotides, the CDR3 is TGCAGCGTTGAGAGGTCGGGTTCCGAGCAGTACTTC.

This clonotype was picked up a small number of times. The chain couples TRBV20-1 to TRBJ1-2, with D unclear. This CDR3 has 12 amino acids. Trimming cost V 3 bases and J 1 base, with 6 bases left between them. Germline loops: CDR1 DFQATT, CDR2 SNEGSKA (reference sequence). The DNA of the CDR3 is TGCAGTGCTAGTCGGGATAACTATGGCTACACCTTC. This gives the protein CSASRDNYGYTF.

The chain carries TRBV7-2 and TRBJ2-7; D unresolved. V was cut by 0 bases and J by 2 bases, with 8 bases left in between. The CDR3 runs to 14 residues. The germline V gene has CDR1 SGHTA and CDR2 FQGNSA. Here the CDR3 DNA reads TGTGCCAGCAGCTTAGCAGTCCAGACCTACGAGCAGTACTTC. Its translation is CASSLAVQTYEQYF.

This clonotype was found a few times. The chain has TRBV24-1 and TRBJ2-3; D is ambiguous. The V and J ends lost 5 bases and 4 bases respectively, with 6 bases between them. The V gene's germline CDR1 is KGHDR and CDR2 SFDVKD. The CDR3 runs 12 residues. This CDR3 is CATSGVADTQYF. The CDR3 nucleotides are TGTGCCACCAGTGGTGTGGCAGATACGCAGTATTTT.

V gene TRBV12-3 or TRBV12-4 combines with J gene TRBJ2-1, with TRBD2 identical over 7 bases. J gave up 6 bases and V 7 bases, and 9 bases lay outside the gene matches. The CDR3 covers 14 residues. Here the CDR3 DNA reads TGTGCCAGCATCGTCGGGTTAGCGGGCAATGAGCAGTTCTTC. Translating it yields CASIVGLAGNEQFF.

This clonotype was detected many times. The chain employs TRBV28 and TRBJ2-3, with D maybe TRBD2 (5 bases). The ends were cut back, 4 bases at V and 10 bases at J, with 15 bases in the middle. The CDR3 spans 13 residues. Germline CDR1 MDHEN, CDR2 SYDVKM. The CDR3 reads CASSSLPSRAQYF. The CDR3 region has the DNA TGTGCCAGCAGTTCCTTACCCTCGAGGGCGCAGTATTTT.

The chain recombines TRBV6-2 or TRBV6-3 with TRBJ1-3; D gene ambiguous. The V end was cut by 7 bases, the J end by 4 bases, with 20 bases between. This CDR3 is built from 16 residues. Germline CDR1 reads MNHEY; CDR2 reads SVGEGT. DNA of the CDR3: TGTGCCAGCACTAGCTTGGACCGACGCTTAGGAAACACCATATATTTT. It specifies CASTSLDRRLGNTIYF.

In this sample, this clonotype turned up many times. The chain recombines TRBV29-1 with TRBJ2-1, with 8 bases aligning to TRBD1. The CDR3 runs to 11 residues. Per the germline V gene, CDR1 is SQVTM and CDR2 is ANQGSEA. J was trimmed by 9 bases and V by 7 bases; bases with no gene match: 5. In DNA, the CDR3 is TGCAGCGGCCTCACAGGGGGTGAGCAGTTCTTC. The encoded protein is CSGLTGGEQFF.

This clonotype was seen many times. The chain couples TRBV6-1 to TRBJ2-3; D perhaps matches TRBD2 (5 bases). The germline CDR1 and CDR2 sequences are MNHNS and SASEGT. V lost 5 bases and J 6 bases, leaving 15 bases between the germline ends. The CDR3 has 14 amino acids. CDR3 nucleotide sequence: TGTGCCAGCAGTACACAGACTATCTCGGATACGCAGTATTTT. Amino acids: CASSTQTISDTQYF.

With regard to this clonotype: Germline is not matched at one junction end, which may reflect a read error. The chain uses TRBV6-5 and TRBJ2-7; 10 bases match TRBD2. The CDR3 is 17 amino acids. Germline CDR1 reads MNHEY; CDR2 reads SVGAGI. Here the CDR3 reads CASSYFGLAAGDYEHYF. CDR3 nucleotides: TGTGCCAGCAGTTACTTCGGACTAGCGGCGGGTGACTACGAGCATTACTTC.

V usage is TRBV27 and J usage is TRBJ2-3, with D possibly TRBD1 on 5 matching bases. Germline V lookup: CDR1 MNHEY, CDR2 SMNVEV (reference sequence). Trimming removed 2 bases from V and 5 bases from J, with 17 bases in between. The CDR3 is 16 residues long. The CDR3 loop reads CASSLTRQGGRDTQYF. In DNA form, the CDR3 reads TGTGCCAGCAGTTTAACTCGGCAGGGTGGTAGAGATACGCAGTATTTT.

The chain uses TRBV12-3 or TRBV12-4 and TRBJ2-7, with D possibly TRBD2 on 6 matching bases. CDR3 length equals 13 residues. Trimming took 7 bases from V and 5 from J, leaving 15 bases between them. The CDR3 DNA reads TGTGCCAGCACCCACGGGGGACGCGACGAGCAGTACTTC. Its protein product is CASTHGGRDEQYF.

CDR3 in DNA: TGCAGTGCTTCCCGGACTAGCGGAGGGACCTACAATGAGCAGTTCTTC. Translating gives CSASRTSGGTYNEQFF. This chain connects TRBV20-1 to TRBJ2-1, with 10 bases that match TRBD2. The CDR3 has 16 amino acids. Trimming at V came to 5 bases and at J to 2 bases, leaving 9 bases not matched to a gene. Germline CDR1 and CDR2: DFQATT and SNEGSKA (reference sequence).

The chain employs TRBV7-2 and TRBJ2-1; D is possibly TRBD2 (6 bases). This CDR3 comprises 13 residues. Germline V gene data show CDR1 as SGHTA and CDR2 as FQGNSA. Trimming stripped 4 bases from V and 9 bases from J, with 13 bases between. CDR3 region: CASSSGEVGEQFF. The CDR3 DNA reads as TGTGCCAGCAGCTCCGGGGAGGTGGGTGAGCAGTTCTTC.

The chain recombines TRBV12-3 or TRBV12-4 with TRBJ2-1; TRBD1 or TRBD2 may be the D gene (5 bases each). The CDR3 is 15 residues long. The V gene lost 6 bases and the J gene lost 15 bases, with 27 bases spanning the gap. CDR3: CASSHRDHNGAGPFF. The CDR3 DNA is TGTGCCAGCAGCCACCGGGACCATAACGGCGCTGGTCCGTTCTTC.